This T cell receptor beta chain is from a study of technical replicates of blood from several donors. Measured with immunoSEQ multiplex PCR; TCRdb has only the in-frame clones, and not every one. Seen here are 65,000 to 85,000 clones, approximately 91% observed once, and the top ten hold about 0.35%. This clone was counted a single time. This CDR3 is 15 amino acids long. Trimming at V came to 5 bases and at J to 2 bases, leaving 6 bases not matched to a gene. CDR1 SGHTA and CDR2 FQGNSA come from the germline V gene. The clonotype was recovered from a human donor in good health. The V gene is TRBV7-2, the J gene TRBJ2-7; TRBD1 matches at 10 bases. The sequencing input was T cells isolated from PBMCs. The DNA of the CDR3 is TGTGCCAGCAGCGACGACAGGGGGCAACCCTACGAGCAGTACTTC. Its protein product is CASSDDRGQPYEQYF.